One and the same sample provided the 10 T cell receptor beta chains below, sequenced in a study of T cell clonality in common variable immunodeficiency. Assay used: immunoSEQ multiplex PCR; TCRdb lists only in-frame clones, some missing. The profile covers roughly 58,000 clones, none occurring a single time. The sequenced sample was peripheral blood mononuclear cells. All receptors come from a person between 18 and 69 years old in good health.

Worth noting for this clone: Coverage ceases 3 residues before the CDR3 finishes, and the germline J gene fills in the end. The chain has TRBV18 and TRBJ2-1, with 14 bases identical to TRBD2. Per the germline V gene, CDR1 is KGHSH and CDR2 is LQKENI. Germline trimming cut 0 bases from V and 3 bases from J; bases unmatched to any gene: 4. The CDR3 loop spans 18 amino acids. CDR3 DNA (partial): TGTGCCAGCTCACCACCGCGGACTAGCGGGAGGTTCTACAATGAG. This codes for CASSPPRTSGRFYNE. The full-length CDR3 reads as CASSPPRTSGRFYNEQFF.

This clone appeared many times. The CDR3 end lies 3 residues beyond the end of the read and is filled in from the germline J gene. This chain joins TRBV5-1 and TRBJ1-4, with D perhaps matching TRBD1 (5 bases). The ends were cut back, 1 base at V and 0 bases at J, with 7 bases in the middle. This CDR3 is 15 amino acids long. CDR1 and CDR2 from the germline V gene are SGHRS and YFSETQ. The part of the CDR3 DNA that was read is TGCGCCAGCAGCTTGCGGGGGGCAACTAATGAAAAA. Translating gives CASSLRGATNEK. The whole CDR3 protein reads CASSLRGATNEKLFF.

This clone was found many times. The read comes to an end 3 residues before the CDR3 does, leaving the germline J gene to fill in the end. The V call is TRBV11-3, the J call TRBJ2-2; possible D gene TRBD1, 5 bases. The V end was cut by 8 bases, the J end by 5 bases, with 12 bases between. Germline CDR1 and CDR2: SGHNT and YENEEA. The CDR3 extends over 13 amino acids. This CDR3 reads CASGPRGTGELFF. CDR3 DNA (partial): TGTGCCAGCGGCCCAAGGGGTACCGGGGAG.

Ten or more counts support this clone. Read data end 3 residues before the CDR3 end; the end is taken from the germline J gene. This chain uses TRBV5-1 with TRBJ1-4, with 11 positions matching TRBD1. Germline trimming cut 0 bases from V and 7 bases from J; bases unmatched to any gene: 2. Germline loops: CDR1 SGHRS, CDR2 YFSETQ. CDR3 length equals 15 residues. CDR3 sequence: CASSLAGQGGEKLFF. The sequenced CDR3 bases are TGCGCCAGCAGCTTGGCGGGACAGGGGGGTGAAAAA.

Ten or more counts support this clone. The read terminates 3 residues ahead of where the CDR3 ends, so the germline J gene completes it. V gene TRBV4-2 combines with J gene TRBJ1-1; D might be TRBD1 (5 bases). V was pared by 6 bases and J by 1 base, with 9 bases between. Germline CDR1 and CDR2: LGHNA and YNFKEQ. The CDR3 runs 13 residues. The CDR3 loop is CASRTEKNTEAFF. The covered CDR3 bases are TGTGCCAGCAGGACAGAGAAGAACACTGAA.

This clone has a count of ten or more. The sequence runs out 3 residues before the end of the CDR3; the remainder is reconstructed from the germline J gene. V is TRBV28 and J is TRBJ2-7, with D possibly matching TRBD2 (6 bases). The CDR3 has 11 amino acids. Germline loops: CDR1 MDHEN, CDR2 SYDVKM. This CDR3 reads CASGLLYEQYF. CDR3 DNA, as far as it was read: TGTGCTTCGGGACTCCTCTACGAG.

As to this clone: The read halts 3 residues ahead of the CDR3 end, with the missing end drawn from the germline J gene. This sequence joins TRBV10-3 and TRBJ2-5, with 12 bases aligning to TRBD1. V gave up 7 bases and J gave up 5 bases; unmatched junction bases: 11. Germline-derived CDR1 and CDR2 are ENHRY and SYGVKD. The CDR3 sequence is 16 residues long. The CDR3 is CAIKNSGTGGWETQYF. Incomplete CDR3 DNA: TGTGCCATCAAAAATAGCGGGACAGGGGGCTGGGAGACC.

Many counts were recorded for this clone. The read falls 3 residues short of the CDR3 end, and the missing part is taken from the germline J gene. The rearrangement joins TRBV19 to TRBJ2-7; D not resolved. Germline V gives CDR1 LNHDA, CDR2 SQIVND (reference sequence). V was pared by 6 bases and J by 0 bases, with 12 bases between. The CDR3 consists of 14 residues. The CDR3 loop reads CASRLTDNSYEQYF. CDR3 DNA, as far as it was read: TGTGCCAGTAGACTTACTGACAACTCCTACGAG.

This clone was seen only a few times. The CDR3 loop reads CASSIGFSYNEQFF. The part of the CDR3 DNA that was read is TGTGCCAGTAGTATTGGCTTCTCCTACAATGAG. The chain couples TRBV19 to TRBJ2-1; unclear D gene. The CDR3 is cut off 3 residues early in the read; its end comes from the germline J gene. The CDR3 length is 14 residues. Trimming left V 3 bases short and J 0 bases short, with 6 bases between. Germline values: CDR1 LNHDA, CDR2 SQIVND (reference sequence).

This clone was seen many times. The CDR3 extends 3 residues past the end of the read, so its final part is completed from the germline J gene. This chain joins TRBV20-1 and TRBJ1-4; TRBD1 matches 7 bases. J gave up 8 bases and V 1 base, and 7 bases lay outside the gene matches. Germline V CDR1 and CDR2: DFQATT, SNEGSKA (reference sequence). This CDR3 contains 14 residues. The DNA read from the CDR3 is TGCAGTGCTAGAGGAGGGGGCTTCAGAGAAAAA. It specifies CSARGGGFREK. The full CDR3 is CSARGGGFREKLFF.